The clone carrying this TCR beta chain has a count of ten or more. Its cognate antigen is unknown. Clinical symptoms, serum thyroxine, TRAb, thyroid ultrasound and orbital computed tomography informed diagnoses. From more than 8 ml of fresh peripheral blood, PBMCs were isolated. Amplification of TCR beta CDR3 regions was performed using RNA transcripts as template. RT-PCR in the first round (using the HTBI primer set) targeted the TCR CDR3. MiXCR, run by TCRdb on the multiplex PCR reads, gives a single entry per CDR3 protein. The sample lists more than 300,000 distinct CDR3 sequences, around 20% seen once, with 35% to 45% in the top ten. Trimming took 4 bases from V and 9 from J, leaving 22 bases between them. The CDR3 length is 16 residues. Germline-derived CDR1 and CDR2 are SEHNR and FQNEAQ (reference sequence). This sample stems from a study of T cells in Graves' hyperthyroidism and ophthalmopathy.

Study-wide points: Patients with ophthalmopathy were separated from those with stable hyperthyroidism by a 13 V-J model. Blood also showed most of the thyroid clonotypes that were expanded above 0.001.

This TCR was sampled from a man in his late teens or twenties with Graves' ophthalmopathy. The material sequenced was blood. The chain recombines TRBV7-9 with TRBJ2-1; D perhaps matches TRBD1 (6 bases). The CDR3 sequence is CASSSFRDTADPEQFF. The CDR3, as DNA: TGTGCCAGCAGCTCATTCCGGGACACGGCGGACCCTGAGCAGTTCTTC.